The entry that follows covers one T cell receptor (beta chain) sequence. Its specificity is unknown. TCRdb redid the calling of the 5' RACE reads with MiXCR, one entry per CDR3 protein. This table holds 400,000 or so distinct CDR3 sequences, roughly 20% found once. These data belong to a study of T-cell memory formation after mild COVID-19. Overall study findings and caveats: The SARS-CoV-2 specificity of second-wave clones reaching peak at day 37 remained unverified. Mainly CM and EM harbored the contracting CD4+ clones; mainly EMRA harbored the CD8+ ones. CD4+ bias marked clones expanding day 15 to 37, unlike balanced contracting clones.

Germline-derived CDR1 and CDR2 are SEHNR and FQNEAQ (reference sequence). V was clipped by 7 bases and J by 6 bases; unmatched bases: 9. The CDR3 is 16 residues long. The rearrangement uses TRBV7-9 and TRBJ2-1; 13 positions agree with TRBD2. Input material: PBMCs or a T cell subset sorted from them (not recorded which). This TCR came from an adult woman who had mild COVID-19 (a few samples of this study predate the infection). Cell type and time point are not known. CDR3 loop: CASTGKGLAGSNEQFF. The DNA for the CDR3 is TGTGCCAGCACCGGAAAGGGACTAGCGGGGTCCAATGAGCAGTTCTTC.